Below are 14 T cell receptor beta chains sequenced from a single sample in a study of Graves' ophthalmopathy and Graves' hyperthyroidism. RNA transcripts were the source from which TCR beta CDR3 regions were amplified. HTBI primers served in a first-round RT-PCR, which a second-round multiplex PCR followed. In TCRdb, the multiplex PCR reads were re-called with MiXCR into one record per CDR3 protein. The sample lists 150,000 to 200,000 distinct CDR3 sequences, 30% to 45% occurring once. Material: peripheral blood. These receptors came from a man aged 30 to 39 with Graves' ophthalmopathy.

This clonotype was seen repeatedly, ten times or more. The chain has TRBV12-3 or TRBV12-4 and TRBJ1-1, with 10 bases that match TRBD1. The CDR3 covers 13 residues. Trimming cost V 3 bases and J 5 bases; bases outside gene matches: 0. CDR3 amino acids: CASSLGQGTEAFF. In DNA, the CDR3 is TGTGCCAGCAGTTTGGGACAGGGGACTGAAGCTTTCTTT.

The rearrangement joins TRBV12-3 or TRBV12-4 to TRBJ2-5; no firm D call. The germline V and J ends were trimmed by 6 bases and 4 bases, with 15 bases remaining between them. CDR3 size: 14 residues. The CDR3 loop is CASRPRTGGETQYF. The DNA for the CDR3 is TGTGCCAGCAGGCCGAGGACCGGCGGAGAGACCCAGTACTTC.

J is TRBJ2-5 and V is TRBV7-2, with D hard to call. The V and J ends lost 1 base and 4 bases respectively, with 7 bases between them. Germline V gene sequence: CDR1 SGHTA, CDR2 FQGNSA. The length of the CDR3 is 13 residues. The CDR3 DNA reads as TGTGCCAGCAGCTTAGGGGGAATAGAGACCCAGTACTTC. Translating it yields CASSLGGIETQYF.

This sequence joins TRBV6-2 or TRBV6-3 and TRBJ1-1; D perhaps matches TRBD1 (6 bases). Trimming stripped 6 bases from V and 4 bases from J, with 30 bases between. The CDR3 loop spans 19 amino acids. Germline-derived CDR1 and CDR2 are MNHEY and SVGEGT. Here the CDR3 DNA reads TGTGCCAGCAGGCCGACAAACAGGGATTTAGTCTCTAACGGCACTGAAGCTTTCTTT. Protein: CASRPTNRDLVSNGTEAFF.

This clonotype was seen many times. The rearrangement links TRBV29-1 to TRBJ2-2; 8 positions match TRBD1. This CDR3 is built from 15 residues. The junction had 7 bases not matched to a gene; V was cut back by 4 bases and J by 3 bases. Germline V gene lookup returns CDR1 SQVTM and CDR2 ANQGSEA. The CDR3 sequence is CSVVGTGRDTGELFF. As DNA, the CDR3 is TGCAGCGTTGTGGGGACAGGCAGAGACACCGGGGAGCTGTTTTTT.

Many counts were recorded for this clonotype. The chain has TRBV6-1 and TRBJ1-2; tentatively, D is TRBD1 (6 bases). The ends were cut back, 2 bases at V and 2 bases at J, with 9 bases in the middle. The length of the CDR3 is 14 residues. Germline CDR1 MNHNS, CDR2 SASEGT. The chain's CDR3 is CASSEPDRNYGYTF. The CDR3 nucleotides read TGTGCCAGCAGTGAACCGGACAGAAACTATGGCTACACCTTC.

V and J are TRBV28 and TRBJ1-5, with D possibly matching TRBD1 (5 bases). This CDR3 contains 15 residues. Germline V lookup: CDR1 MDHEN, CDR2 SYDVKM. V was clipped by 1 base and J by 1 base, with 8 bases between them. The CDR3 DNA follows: TGTGCCAGCAGTTTATTCAGGGTGAGCAATCAGCCCCAGCATTTT. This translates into CASSLFRVSNQPQHF.

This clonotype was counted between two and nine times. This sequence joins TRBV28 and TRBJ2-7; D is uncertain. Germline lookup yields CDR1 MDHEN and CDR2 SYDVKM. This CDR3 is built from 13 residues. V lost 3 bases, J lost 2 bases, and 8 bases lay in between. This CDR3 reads CASSFPPTYEQYF. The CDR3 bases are TGTGCCAGCAGTTTTCCCCCGACCTACGAGCAGTACTTC.

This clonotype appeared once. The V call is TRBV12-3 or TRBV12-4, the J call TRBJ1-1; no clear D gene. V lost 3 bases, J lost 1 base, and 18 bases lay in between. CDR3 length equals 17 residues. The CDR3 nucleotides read TGTGCCAGCAGTTTGCAGACCGGATCGGGTAAGAACACTGAAGCTTTCTTT. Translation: CASSLQTGSGKNTEAFF.

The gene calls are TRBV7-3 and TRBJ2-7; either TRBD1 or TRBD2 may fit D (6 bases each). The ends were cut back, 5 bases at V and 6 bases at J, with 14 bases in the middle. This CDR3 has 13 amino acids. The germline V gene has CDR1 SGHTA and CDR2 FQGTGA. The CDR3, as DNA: TGTGCCAGCAGCGCGGGAACAGGGACCGAGCAGTACTTC. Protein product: CASSAGTGTEQYF.

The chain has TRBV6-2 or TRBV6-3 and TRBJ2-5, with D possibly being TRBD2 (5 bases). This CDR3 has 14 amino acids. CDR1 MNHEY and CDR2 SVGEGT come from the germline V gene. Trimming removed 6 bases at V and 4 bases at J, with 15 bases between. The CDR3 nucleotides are TGTGCCAGCAGGGATAAGCGGATCGTAGAGACCCAGTACTTC. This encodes CASRDKRIVETQYF.

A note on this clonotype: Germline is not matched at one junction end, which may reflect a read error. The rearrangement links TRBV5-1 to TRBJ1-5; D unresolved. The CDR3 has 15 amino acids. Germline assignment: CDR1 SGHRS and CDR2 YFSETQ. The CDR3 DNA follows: TGCGCCAGCAGCCTAGACCCATTGAGCACTCAGCCCCAGCATTTT. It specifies CASSLDPLSTQPQHF.

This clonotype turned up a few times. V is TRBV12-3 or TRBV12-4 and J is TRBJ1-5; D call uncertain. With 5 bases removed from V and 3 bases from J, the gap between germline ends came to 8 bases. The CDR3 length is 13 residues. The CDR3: CASSQGFNQPQHF. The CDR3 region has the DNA TGTGCCAGCAGTCAAGGTTTCAATCAGCCCCAGCATTTT.

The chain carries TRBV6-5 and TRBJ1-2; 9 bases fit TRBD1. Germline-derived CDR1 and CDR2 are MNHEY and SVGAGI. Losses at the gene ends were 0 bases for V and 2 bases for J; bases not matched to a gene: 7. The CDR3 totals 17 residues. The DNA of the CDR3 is TGTGCCAGCAGTTACTCGATGGGGGACAGGGAGAACTATGGCTACACCTTC. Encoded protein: CASSYSMGDRENYGYTF.